Below are 20 T cell receptor beta chains sequenced from a single sample in a study of CD8 T cells in ankylosing spondylitis. Findings and caveats of the study: Seemingly distinctive of ankylosing spondylitis blood was a TCR beta motif formed by eight highly homologous variants.

Antigens for these TCRs are unknown. TCRdb re-called the 5' RACE reads with MiXCR, one entry per CDR3 protein. The sample lists 450,000 to 550,000 distinct CDR3 sequences, roughly 5% occurring once. The material sequenced was blood, either unsorted or a sorted T cell fraction (not recorded which). The receptors shown here come from a male donor with ankylosing spondylitis.

This clonotype was seen ten or more times. The rearrangement links TRBV3-1 to TRBJ1-5, with D perhaps TRBD1 (6 bases). The CDR3 spans 13 residues. V was clipped by 6 bases and J by 5 bases, with 11 bases between them. Germline V gives CDR1 LGHDT, CDR2 YNNKEL (reference sequence). CDR3 sequence: CASRQGSDQPQHF. DNA of the CDR3: TGTGCCAGCAGGCAGGGGTCGGATCAGCCCCAGCATTTT.

This clonotype showed up many times. V usage is TRBV7-9 and J usage is TRBJ2-7; maybe TRBD1 (6 bases). CDR3 length: 16 residues. V lost 5 bases to trimming and J lost 3 bases, with 20 bases between them. CDR1 and CDR2 (germline): SEHNR, FQNEAQ (reference sequence). The DNA for the CDR3 is TGTGCCAGCAGCGGGCCTTACCAGGGGAAAGGCTACGAGCAGTACTTC. Encoded protein: CASSGPYQGKGYEQYF.

There are many counts of this clonotype. The chain combines TRBV20-1 with TRBJ2-5; perhaps TRBD2 as D (5 bases). V was trimmed by 7 bases and J by 1 base, leaving 13 bases between them. Germline CDR1 and CDR2: DFQATT and SNEGSKA (reference sequence). The CDR3 is 13 residues long. The CDR3 protein is CSVAVRAQETQYF. The DNA of the CDR3 is TGCAGTGTAGCTGTGCGGGCCCAAGAGACCCAGTACTTC.

This clonotype appeared a few times. The DNA for the CDR3 is TGTGCCAGCAGCTTAGGTGAGACCCTCCGCGATGAGCAGTTCTTC. This sequence encodes CASSLGETLRDEQFF. J is TRBJ2-1 and V is TRBV7-2; no clear D gene. The CDR3 consists of 15 residues. Trimming pared 1 base from V and 8 bases from J, leaving 15 bases between. The germline V gene encodes CDR1 SGHTA and CDR2 FQGNSA.

Ten or more counts support this clonotype. The chain recombines TRBV6-2 or TRBV6-3 with TRBJ2-7; D might be TRBD2 (6 bases). From germline, CDR1 is MNHEY and CDR2 SVGEGT. V was clipped by 2 bases and J by 2 bases, with 10 bases between them. CDR3 size: 14 residues. This chain's CDR3 is CASSYPRGAYEQYF. CDR3 DNA sequence: TGTGCCAGCAGTTACCCGCGGGGCGCCTACGAGCAGTACTTC.

At least ten counts were recorded for this clonotype. The V call is TRBV5-1, the J call TRBJ2-7; perhaps D is TRBD1 or TRBD2 (5 bases each). V was trimmed by 0 bases and J by 2 bases, leaving 12 bases between them. There are 15 residues in the CDR3. Germline V CDR1 and CDR2: SGHRS, YFSETQ. Here the CDR3 reads CASSLGTWGTYEQYF. The CDR3 DNA follows: TGCGCCAGCAGCTTGGGAACCTGGGGGACCTACGAGCAGTACTTC.

This clonotype was recorded many times. The rearrangement joins TRBV7-8 to TRBJ2-7; TRBD1 aligns across 9 bases. The germline V gene has CDR1 SGHVS and CDR2 FQNEAQ. The junction had 10 bases not matched to a gene; V was cut back by 1 base and J by 3 bases. This CDR3 is 17 amino acids long. The CDR3 here is CASSLETRQGVFYEQYF. The DNA for the CDR3 is TGTGCCAGCAGCTTAGAAACGAGACAGGGGGTGTTCTACGAGCAGTACTTC.

This clonotype has ten or more counts. The rearrangement links TRBV12-3 or TRBV12-4 to TRBJ2-7; 9 nucleotides line up with TRBD2. The CDR3 contains 17 residues. V gave up 1 base and J gave up 2 bases; unmatched junction bases: 9. The CDR3 here is CASSLEAGGREAYEQYF. CDR3 in DNA: TGTGCCAGCAGTTTAGAGGCCGGCGGGAGGGAGGCCTACGAGCAGTACTTC.

This chain joins TRBV11-2 and TRBJ2-5; D is undetermined. Germline CDR1 and CDR2: SGHAT and FQNNGV. The length of the CDR3 is 16 residues. V was shortened by 0 bases and J by 1 base, with 12 bases between the two germline ends. CDR3 amino acids: CASSLEWSYLQETQYF. DNA of the CDR3: TGTGCCAGCAGCTTAGAATGGTCTTACCTCCAAGAGACCCAGTACTTC. The full variable domain, in which reference TRBV11-2 and TRBJ2-5 provide the parts outside the CDR3, is EAGVAQSPRYKIIEKRQSVAFWCNPISGHATLYWYQQILGQGPKLLIQFQNNGVVDDSQLPKDRFSAERLKGVDSTLKIQPAKLEDSAVYLCASSLEWSYLQETQYFGPGTRLLVL.

The table lists this clonotype with many counts. The V call is TRBV20-1, the J call TRBJ1-4; no clear D gene. The germline V gene encodes CDR1 DFQATT and CDR2 SNEGSKA (reference sequence). This CDR3 has 13 amino acids. V gave up 3 bases and J gave up 6 bases, with 11 bases separating them. CDR3 DNA: TGCAGTGCTAGCTGGACCGTCGATGAAAAACTGTTTTTT. It translates to CSASWTVDEKLFF.

The J gene is TRBJ2-2, the V gene TRBV20-1; D perhaps matches TRBD2 (6 bases). Trimming stripped 4 bases from V and 1 base from J, with 16 bases between. Germline assignment: CDR1 DFQATT and CDR2 SNEGSKA (reference sequence). The CDR3 contains 16 residues. CDR3 residues: CSAKRRDWKNTGELFF. In DNA form, the CDR3 reads TGCAGTGCTAAGAGGCGGGACTGGAAGAACACCGGGGAGCTGTTTTTT.

This clonotype was seen many times. The genes are TRBV29-1 and TRBJ1-5; D call uncertain. The CDR3 loop spans 13 amino acids. The V gene lost 1 base and the J gene lost 3 bases, with 7 bases spanning the gap. CDR1 and CDR2 from the germline V gene are SQVTM and ANQGSEA. The CDR3 reads CSVEVGYNQPQHF. The CDR3 nucleotides read TGCAGCGTTGAAGTCGGTTACAATCAGCCCCAGCATTTT.

This clonotype came up a few times. The chain joins TRBV7-2 to TRBJ2-4; TRBD2 agrees at 8 bases. The ends lost 5 bases at V and 0 bases at J; junction bases unmatched: 12. Germline CDR1 reads SGHTA; CDR2 reads FQGNSA. CDR3 length: 18 residues. The CDR3 DNA reads as TGTGCCAGCAGCCCAGCGGGAGCGCCATGGGAAGCCAAAAACATTCAGTACTTC. Residues: CASSPAGAPWEAKNIQYF.

The V and J genes are TRBV11-3 and TRBJ2-1; tentatively, D is TRBD2 (6 bases). Germline V gives CDR1 SGHNT, CDR2 YENEEA. The CDR3 consists of 15 residues. The germline V and J ends were trimmed by 1 base and 5 bases, with 12 bases remaining between them. CDR3 protein: CASSLGRGANNEQFF. DNA of the CDR3: TGTGCCAGCAGCTTAGGGAGGGGCGCAAACAATGAGCAGTTCTTC.

This clonotype appeared many times. J is TRBJ2-1 and V is TRBV7-9; D call uncertain. Germline CDR1 reads SEHNR; CDR2 reads FQNEAQ (reference sequence). CDR3 size: 16 residues. The V end was cut by 3 bases, the J end by 4 bases, with 16 bases between. CDR3 nucleotide sequence: TGTGCCAGCAGCTTCCGGGCGACTGTATCTTACAATGAGCAGTTCTTC. As protein: CASSFRATVSYNEQFF.

There are many counts of this clonotype. V gene TRBV7-2 combines with J gene TRBJ2-1; maybe TRBD1 (5 bases). CDR1 is SGHTA and CDR2 is FQGNSA in the germline V gene. The CDR3 runs 14 residues. V was trimmed by 2 bases and J by 2 bases, leaving 7 bases between them. CDR3 loop: CASSLQDTYNEQFF. For the CDR3, the DNA is TGTGCCAGCAGCTTACAGGACACCTACAATGAGCAGTTCTTC.

This clonotype showed up just a few times. V and J are TRBV27 and TRBJ2-3, with D tentatively TRBD2 (6 bases). CDR3 length: 16 residues. V lost 5 bases, J lost 0 bases, and 15 bases lay in between. The germline V gene has CDR1 MNHEY and CDR2 SMNVEV (reference sequence). For the CDR3, the DNA is TGTGCCAGCAGTCCGGGACTTCTATCTAGCACAGATACGCAGTATTTT. It specifies CASSPGLLSSTDTQYF.

In this sample, this clonotype turned up many times. The chain is built from TRBV18 and TRBJ1-2; no firm D call. The CDR3 totals 13 residues. Germline CDR1 and CDR2: KGHSH and LQKENI. The V and J ends lost 6 bases and 8 bases respectively, with 16 bases between them. CDR3 coding DNA: TGTGCCAGCTCGCCTCTGACCGGTTACGGCTACACCTTC. Encoded protein: CASSPLTGYGYTF.

This clonotype was seen ten or more times. The chain is built from TRBV20-1 and TRBJ2-5; 8 positions match TRBD2. V lost 7 bases to trimming and J lost 6 bases; unmatched junction nucleotides: 16. The CDR3 extends over 15 amino acids. Germline CDR1 is DFQATT and CDR2 is SNEGSKA (reference sequence). This chain's CDR3 is CSEVGLAAGGKTQYF. In nucleotides, the CDR3 is TGCAGTGAAGTGGGGTTGGCGGCGGGGGGAAAGACCCAGTACTTC.

The sample holds many counts of this clonotype. The chain employs TRBV7-2 and TRBJ2-1; D unclear. Deletions cut 1 base from V and 3 bases from J, with 7 bases between. This CDR3 comprises 14 residues. From germline, CDR1 is SGHTA and CDR2 FQGNSA. The CDR3 here is CASSLVTFYNEQFF. CDR3 bases: TGTGCCAGCAGCTTAGTTACATTCTACAATGAGCAGTTCTTC.